Listed below are T cell receptor beta chains from one sample, sequenced in a study of T-cell memory formation after mild COVID-19. A single record per CDR3 protein comes from TCRdb applying MiXCR to the 5' RACE reads. The table has about 610,000 distinct CDR3 sequences, 17% seen once. The sample was PBMCs or a T cell subset sorted from them (not recorded which). These receptors originate from an adult woman who had mild COVID-19 (a few samples of this study predate the infection). Cell type and time point are not known. CDR3s include the opening cysteine and the closing phenylalanine or tryptophan. D genes are given only for firm matches. The listing skips clone size in some rows; elsewhere it reads once, few, many or a size class.

size: -
J: TRBJ2-2
V: TRBV7-7
D: -
CDR3: CASSLDLVGELFF
DNA: TGTGCTAGCAGCTTGGACTTGGTCGGGGAGCTGTTTTTT

size: few
J: TRBJ2-7
V: TRBV6-5
D: -
CDR3: CASTQGLSYEQYF
DNA: TGTGCCAGCACCCAGGGCCTCTCCTACGAGCAGTACTTC

size: few
J: TRBJ2-7
V: TRBV7-9
D: TRBD1
CDR3: CASSPDWTGNLYEQYF
DNA: TGTGCCAGCAGCCCAGATTGGACAGGGAACCTCTACGAGCAGTACTTC

size: -
J: TRBJ1-5
V: TRBV20-1
D: -
CDR3: CSAGDSNQPQHF
DNA: TGCAGTGCTGGGGATAGCAATCAGCCCCAGCATTTT

size: -
J: TRBJ2-3
V: TRBV24-1
D: -
CDR3: CATGGTDTQYF
DNA: TGTGCCACCGGGGGGACAGATACGCAGTATTTT

size: few
J: TRBJ1-1
V: TRBV14
D: -
CDR3: CASSLLPGVAEAFF
DNA: TGTGCCAGCAGCCTCTTACCCGGGGTAGCTGAAGCTTTCTTT

size: -
J: TRBJ1-1
V: TRBV3-1
D: -
CDR3: CASSQEGRAFF
DNA: TGTGCCAGCAGCCAAGAGGGAAGAGCTTTCTTT

size: many
J: TRBJ2-3
V: TRBV29-1
D: -
CDR3: CSGQGGADTQYF
DNA: TGCAGCGGCCAAGGGGGGGCAGATACGCAGTATTTT

size: -
J: TRBJ2-3
V: TRBV20-1
D: -
CDR3: CSARDPAVSDTQYF
DNA: TGCAGTGCTAGAGATCCAGCGGTGAGCGATACGCAGTATTTT

size: few
J: TRBJ2-7
V: TRBV19
D: TRBD2
CDR3: CASRATSGASYEQYF
DNA: TGTGCCAGTAGGGCGACTAGCGGGGCCTCCTACGAGCAGTACTTC